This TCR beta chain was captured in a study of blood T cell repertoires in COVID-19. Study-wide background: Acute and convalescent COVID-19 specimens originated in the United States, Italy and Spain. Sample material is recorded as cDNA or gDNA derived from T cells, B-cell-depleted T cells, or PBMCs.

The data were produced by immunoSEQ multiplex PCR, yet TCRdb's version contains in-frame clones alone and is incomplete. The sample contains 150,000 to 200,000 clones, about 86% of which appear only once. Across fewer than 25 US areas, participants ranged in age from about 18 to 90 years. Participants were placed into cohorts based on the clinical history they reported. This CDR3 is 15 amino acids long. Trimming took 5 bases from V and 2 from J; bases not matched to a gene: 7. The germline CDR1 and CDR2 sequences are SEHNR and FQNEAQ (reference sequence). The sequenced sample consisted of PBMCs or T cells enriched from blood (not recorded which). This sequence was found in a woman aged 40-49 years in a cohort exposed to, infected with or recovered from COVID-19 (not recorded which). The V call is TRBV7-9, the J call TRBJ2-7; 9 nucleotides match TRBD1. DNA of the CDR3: TGTGCCAGCAGCCCCCGGGACAGGGTCACCTACGAGCAGTACTTC. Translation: CASSPRDRVTYEQYF.